This T cell receptor beta chain was identified in a study of cytomegalovirus exposure and HLA in healthy donors. On this clone itself: Its antigen is not identified.

The PCR used 60 Vbeta and 13 Jbeta primers. The assay was immunoSEQ multiplex PCR, and TCRdb's table has in-frame clones only and misses some. The table has about 120,000 clones, roughly three fifths seen once. Study findings and constraints: Analysis was carried out at a later point, and it linked a missense DCLRE1C variant to TCR beta V- and J-gene trimming. Presence/absence comparisons presumed near-even sequencing depth among donors.

The V gene's germline CDR1 is SEHNR and CDR2 FQNEAQ (reference sequence). The trim removed 1 base at V and 0 bases at J, leaving 12 bases unmatched. This CDR3 comprises 19 residues. The source material was PBMCs. J is TRBJ1-5 and V is TRBV7-9, with 7 positions matching TRBD1. This TCR was recovered from a man between 18 and 29 years old in good health and CMV-seronegative. CDR3 sequence (DNA): TGTGCCAGCAGCTTAGGAGGTGGGGACAGCCCGTATAGCAATCAGCCCCAGCATTTT. Protein product: CASSLGGGDSPYSNQPQHF.